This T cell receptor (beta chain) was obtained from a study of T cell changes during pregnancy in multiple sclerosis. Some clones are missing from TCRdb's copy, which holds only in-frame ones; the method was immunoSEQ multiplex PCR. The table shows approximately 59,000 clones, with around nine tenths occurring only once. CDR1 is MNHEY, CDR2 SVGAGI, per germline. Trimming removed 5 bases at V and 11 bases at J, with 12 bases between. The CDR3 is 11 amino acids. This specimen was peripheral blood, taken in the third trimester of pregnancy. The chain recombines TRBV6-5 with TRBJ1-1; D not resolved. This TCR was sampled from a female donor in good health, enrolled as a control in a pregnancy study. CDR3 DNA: TGTGCCAGCAGTAAGGGAGAGTGGGCTTTCTTT. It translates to CASSKGEWAFF.